What follows are 26 T cell receptor beta chains derived from one specimen sequenced in a study of blood T cells in healthy people across ages. A second PCR, run for about 6 to 11 cycles, used a sample-barcoded 5' primer plus a J-beta primer mix. MiXCR was run by TCRdb on the 5' RACE reads, yielding one entry per CDR3 protein. The repertoire holds approximately 800,000 distinct CDR3 sequences, with approximately 55% as singletons. Specimen: blood. These receptors were taken from a man aged 80 or over in good health.

Points on this clonotype: One junction end disagrees with the germline gene, perhaps due to a read error. V is TRBV12-3 or TRBV12-4 and J is TRBJ1-5; D possibly corresponds to TRBD1 (5 bases). The CDR3 length is 13 residues. CDR3 bases: TGTACCAGCAGGCCGACAGCTTATCAGCCCCAGCATTTT. Translated: CTSRPTAYQPQHF.

This clonotype was counted only a few times. The chain employs TRBV3-1 and TRBJ2-2; possibly TRBD2 for D (5 bases). CDR1 is LGHDT, CDR2 YNNKEL, per germline (reference sequence). This CDR3 contains 16 residues. Trimming removed 4 bases from V and 2 bases from J, with 14 bases in between. CDR3 sequence: CASSPRRLANTGELFF. The CDR3 DNA is TGTGCCAGCAGCCCTCGGAGGCTAGCAAACACCGGGGAGCTGTTTTTT.

The J gene is TRBJ2-5, the V gene TRBV29-1; D call uncertain. V lost 6 bases, J lost 11 bases, and 19 bases lay in between. Per germline, CDR1 SQVTM and CDR2 ANQGSEA. The CDR3 length is 12 residues. The CDR3 region has the DNA TGCAGCGTGGGGTCGCGTCGGAGTGAGCAGTACTTC. Its protein product is CSVGSRRSEQYF.

In regard to this clonotype: The junction and the germline gene differ at one end; a read error may be behind it. The chain combines TRBV4-2 with TRBJ1-5; TRBD1 might be the D (6 bases). The germline V gene has CDR1 LGHNA and CDR2 YNFKEQ. There are 15 residues in the CDR3. The CDR3 DNA is TGTGCCAGCAGCAAAGAAGGGGGTAGCAATCAGCCCCAGCATTTT. Translating it yields CASSKEGGSNQPQHF.

The CDR3 reads CASSWRGSRRQFF. CDR3 sequence (DNA): TGTGCCAGCAGTTGGCGGGGCTCAAGGAGGCAGTTCTTC. The V gene is TRBV27, the J gene TRBJ2-1; perhaps TRBD2 as D (6 bases). The CDR3 is made up of 13 amino acids. Trimming cost V 4 bases and J 12 bases, with 16 bases left between them. The germline gives CDR1 MNHEY, CDR2 SMNVEV (reference sequence).

V and J are TRBV7-2 and TRBJ1-5; the D gene is possibly TRBD1 (5 bases). CDR3 size: 16 residues. The germline V gene encodes CDR1 SGHTA and CDR2 FQGNSA. Trimming shortened V by 5 bases and J by 2 bases, and 16 bases separated the two germline ends. The CDR3 nucleotides read TGTGCCAGCAGCCTACAGGTTTCCCAGGGCAATCAGCCCCAGCATTTT. Translation: CASSLQVSQGNQPQHF. Full variable domain (remainder filled in from reference TRBV7-2 and TRBJ1-5): GAGVSQSPSNKVTEKGKDVELRCDPISGHTALYWYRQSLGQGLEFLIYFQGNSAPDKSGLPSDRFSAERTGGSVSTLTIQRTQQEDSAVYLCASSLQVSQGNQPQHFGDGTRLSIL.

The chain employs TRBV6-2 or TRBV6-3 and TRBJ2-1; 7 bases are a match to TRBD2. The germline V gene encodes CDR1 MNHEY and CDR2 SVGEGT. This CDR3 is 15 amino acids long. Germline trimming cut 0 bases from V and 7 bases from J; bases unmatched to any gene: 6. CDR3 bases: TGTGCCAGCAGTTACTCGGCGGGAGTCAGGAATGAGCAGTTCTTC. Translation: CASSYSAGVRNEQFF.

The chain recombines TRBV27 with TRBJ2-7; TRBD2 is a possible D gene (6 bases). Germline-derived CDR1 and CDR2 are MNHEY and SMNVEV (reference sequence). The CDR3 is 14 residues long. V gave up 4 bases and J gave up 3 bases, with 13 bases separating them. CDR3 in amino acids: CASSSGDLIYEQYF. The CDR3, as DNA: TGTGCCAGCAGTTCGGGGGACCTTATCTACGAGCAGTACTTC.

V usage is TRBV12-3 or TRBV12-4 and J usage is TRBJ2-5, with D perhaps TRBD2 (6 bases). Deletions cut 4 bases from V and 5 bases from J, with 26 bases between. The CDR3 contains 18 residues. The chain's CDR3 is CASSSPPRRESDRETQYF. CDR3 coding DNA: TGTGCCAGCAGTTCGCCTCCTAGGAGGGAGAGTGATCGGGAGACCCAGTACTTC.

A few counts support this clonotype. A much larger clonotype is one base distant, so this may be a read error. This rearrangement joins TRBV29-1 to TRBJ2-7, with D unclear. CDR1 and CDR2 (germline): SQVTM, ANQGSEA. This CDR3 spans 13 amino acids. Trimming took 0 bases from V and 7 from J, leaving 13 bases between them. The CDR3 DNA reads TGCAGCGTTGAAGAAAGCCCATACAATGAGCAGTACTTC. Its protein is CSVEESPYNEQYF.

The count of this clonotype is one. V usage is TRBV7-2 and J usage is TRBJ2-1, with 8 bases fitting TRBD2. Trimming at V came to 4 bases and at J to 2 bases, leaving 4 bases not matched to a gene. The CDR3 spans 15 residues. The germline gives CDR1 SGHTA, CDR2 FQGNSA. Written as DNA, the CDR3 is TGTGCCAGCAGCTCGACTAGCGCCGCCTACAATGAGCAGTTCTTC. Residues: CASSSTSAAYNEQFF.

J is TRBJ2-7 and V is TRBV27; D gene uncertain. V was clipped by 6 bases and J by 0 bases, with 12 bases between them. CDR1 MNHEY and CDR2 SMNVEV come from the germline V gene (reference sequence). The CDR3 totals 14 residues. CDR3 sequence (DNA): TGTGCCAGCAGCTCAGGACGGATCTCCTACGAGCAGTACTTC. Amino acid sequence: CASSSGRISYEQYF.

The chain combines TRBV6-2 or TRBV6-3 with TRBJ2-1; D might be TRBD1 or TRBD2, each matching 6 bases. Germline V gives CDR1 MNHEY, CDR2 SVGEGT. The CDR3 has 19 amino acids. V lost 0 bases, J lost 0 bases, and 18 bases lay in between. The CDR3 bases are TGTGCCAGCAGTTACTCCATTTTGGGGGGCTCCAGCTCCTACAATGAGCAGTTCTTC. This translates into CASSYSILGGSSSYNEQFF.

The chain has TRBV5-1 and TRBJ1-1; no reliable D call. CDR1 SGHRS and CDR2 YFSETQ come from the germline V gene. With 0 bases removed from V and 1 base from J, the gap between germline ends came to 7 bases. This CDR3 spans 14 amino acids. As DNA, the CDR3 is TGCGCCAGCAGCTTGGGGGAGCCGAACACTGAAGCTTTCTTT. Residues: CASSLGEPNTEAFF.

This chain joins TRBV27 and TRBJ2-1, with D uncertain. The J call is doubtful: the DNA matches TRBJ2-7 better. Germline-derived CDR1 and CDR2 are MNHEY and SMNVEV (reference sequence). The CDR3 runs 15 residues. This CDR3 reads CASSLLAPEYNEQYF. CDR3 nucleotide sequence: TGTGCCAGCAGTTTATTAGCCCCAGAGTACAATGAGCAGTACTTC.

This chain uses TRBV4-1 with TRBJ2-7; 8 bases are a match to TRBD2. Germline CDR1 and CDR2: MGHRA and YSYEKL. V lost 0 bases, J lost 1 base, and 5 bases stayed unmatched. The CDR3 runs 16 residues. In DNA, the CDR3 is TGCGCCAGCAGCCAAGATTCAGGCGGGGGGTCCTACGAGCAGTACTTC. This gives the protein CASSQDSGGGSYEQYF.

There are a few counts of this clonotype. V is TRBV5-1 and J is TRBJ2-7; 9 bases match TRBD2. CDR1 is SGHRS and CDR2 is YFSETQ in the germline V gene. V lost 1 base and J lost 1; bases outside the gene matches: 9. CDR3 length: 17 residues. CDR3 in DNA: TGCGCCAGCAGCTTGCTGCGTAGCGGGAGAGGATCCTACGAGCAGTACTTC. Its translation is CASSLLRSGRGSYEQYF.

The chain carries TRBV6-6 and TRBJ1-2, with a possible D match to TRBD1 (5 bases). CDR3 length: 14 residues. The germline gives CDR1 MNHNY, CDR2 SVGAGI (reference sequence). Trimming stripped 0 bases from V and 6 bases from J, with 11 bases between. The CDR3 here is CASSYSGVSDGYTF. CDR3 sequence (DNA): TGTGCCAGCAGTTACTCGGGGGTTTCGGATGGCTACACCTTC.

The chain uses TRBV7-6 and TRBJ2-7, with a tentative D call TRBD2 (6 bases). The CDR3 has 13 residues. Looked up from germline, CDR1 is SGHVS and CDR2 is FNYEAQ. Trimming took off 5 bases at V and 5 bases at J, with 13 bases between the two ends. CDR3 in DNA: TGTGCCAGCAGCGTCGGACGGGGGAACGAGCAGTACTTC. It codes for CASSVGRGNEQYF.

CDR3 loop: CASSLGTGDQETQYF. CDR3 DNA: TGTGCCAGCAGCTTAGGGACAGGGGATCAAGAGACCCAGTACTTC. This chain links TRBV7-8 with TRBJ2-5, with 9 bases that match TRBD1. Germline loops: CDR1 SGHVS, CDR2 FQNEAQ. V trimming: 1 base; J trimming: 2 bases; junction bases outside the gene matches: 2. The CDR3 sequence is 15 residues long.

The V gene is TRBV27, the J gene TRBJ2-1; no clear D. The CDR3 extends over 15 amino acids. Germline V gene data show CDR1 as MNHEY and CDR2 as SMNVEV (reference sequence). Trimming pared 5 bases from V and 6 bases from J, leaving 17 bases between. The CDR3 DNA sequence: TGTGCCAGCAGTCCCCCGCCCCCTAGGCTCAATGAGCAGTTCTTC. This sequence encodes CASSPPPPRLNEQFF.

This clonotype was picked up a small number of times. The V call is TRBV21-1, the J call TRBJ1-2; TRBD1, the D gene given by the table, was not confirmed from the DNA. TRBV21-1 is listed as a pseudogene. The CDR3 totals 15 residues. The CDR3 coding sequence is TGTGCCAGCAGCTGGCCCGGGACGGGGTTCTATGGCTACACCTTC. Translated, it gives CASSWPGTGFYGYTF.

V is TRBV7-9 and J is TRBJ1-6; 8 nucleotides align to TRBD1. Germline assignment: CDR1 SEHNR and CDR2 FQNEAQ (reference sequence). V shed 6 bases, J shed 8 bases, and the junction held 3 bases outside the gene matches. The CDR3 is made up of 13 amino acids. CDR3 in amino acids: CASSGQGHSPLHF. In DNA form, the CDR3 reads TGTGCCAGCAGTGGACAGGGCCATTCACCCCTCCACTTT. Based on the CDR3 plus reference TRBV7-9 and TRBJ1-6, the full variable domain is DTGVSQNPRHKITKRGQNVTFRCDPISEHNRLYWYRQTLGQGPEFLTYFQNEAQLEKSRLLSDRFSAERPKGSFSTLEIQRTEQGDSAMYLCASSGQGHSPLHFGNGTRLTVT.

This chain connects TRBV6-5 to TRBJ2-5; TRBD2 matches 9 bases. Near its end, the DNA agrees better with TRBJ2-7, so the J call may be wrong. The CDR3 runs to 14 residues. Germline V gene lookup returns CDR1 MNHEY and CDR2 SVGAGI. Written as DNA, the CDR3 is TGTGCCGGCCAGCGGGGGGCTAGCCCCAACGAGCAGTACTTC. This encodes CAGQRGASPNEQYF.

V is TRBV6-1 and J is TRBJ2-5; D is unclear. This CDR3 comprises 16 residues. Looked up from germline, CDR1 is MNHNS and CDR2 is SASEGT. V was cut by 2 bases and J by 2 bases, with 15 bases left in between. The CDR3 bases are TGTGCCAGCAGTGAACGTGGGTGGGAATCTCAAGAGACCCAGTACTTC. Translation: CASSERGWESQETQYF.

This clonotype has at least ten counts. At one end, the junction sequence differs from germline, possibly due to a read error. The gene calls are TRBV29-1 and TRBJ2-5, with D perhaps TRBD1 or TRBD2 (7 bases each). Germline V gives CDR1 SQVTM, CDR2 ANQGSEA. This CDR3 region has 13 residues. Here the CDR3 reads CSVLAAGTEIQYF. The DNA of the CDR3 is TGCAGCGTTCTAGCGGCCGGGACAGAGATCCAGTACTTC.